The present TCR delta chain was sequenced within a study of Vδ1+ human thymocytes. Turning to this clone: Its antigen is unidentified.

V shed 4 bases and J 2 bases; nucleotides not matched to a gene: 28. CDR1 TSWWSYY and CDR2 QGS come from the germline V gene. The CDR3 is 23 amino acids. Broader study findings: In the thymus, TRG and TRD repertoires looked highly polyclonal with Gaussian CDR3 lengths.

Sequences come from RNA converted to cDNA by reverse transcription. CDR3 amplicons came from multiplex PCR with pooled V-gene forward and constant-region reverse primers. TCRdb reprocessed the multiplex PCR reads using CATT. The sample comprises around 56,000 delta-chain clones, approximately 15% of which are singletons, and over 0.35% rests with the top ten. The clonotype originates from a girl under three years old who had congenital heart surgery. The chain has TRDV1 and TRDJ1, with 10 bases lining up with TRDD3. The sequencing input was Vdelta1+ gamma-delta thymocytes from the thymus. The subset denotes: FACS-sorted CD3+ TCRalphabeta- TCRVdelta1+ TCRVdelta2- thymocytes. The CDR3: CALGGSLPSSGGYAFFYTDKLIF. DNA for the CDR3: TGTGCTCTTGGGGGCTCACTTCCTTCTTCGGGGGGATACGCCTTTTTTTATACCGATAAACTCATCTTT.